These T cell receptor beta chains were read from a single sample in a study of T-cell reconstitution after alpha-beta-depleted transplantation in children. TCRdb processed the PCR reads anew with MiXCR; each CDR3 protein has one entry. The data hold about 300,000 distinct CDR3 sequences, with around a tenth observed a single time. This specimen was PBMCs, taken before TCRalphabeta/CD19-depleted stem cell transplant. All receptors derive from a boy under three years old with acute myeloid leukemia, due to receive a stem cell transplant. The CDR3 runs from the conserved cysteine through the conserved F or W. A D gene is named only where the DNA matches it firmly. Part of the rows lack a size; the others show once, few, many or a class for expanded clones.

>-|many|TRBV7-9|14|TRBJ1-5
CASSSMGSNQPQHF
TGTGCCAGCAGCTCAATGGGTAGCAATCAGCCCCAGCATTTT
>TRBD2|-|TRBV20-1|17|TRBJ2-7
CCARPISGRGRLNEQYF
TGCTGTGCTAGACCCATTAGCGGGAGGGGGCGTTTGAACGAGCAGTACTTC
>-|many|TRBV4-3|16|TRBJ2-5
CASSQAPGLEGETQYF
TGCGCCAGCAGCCAAGCCCCCGGGCTAGAGGGGGAGACCCAGTACTTC
>TRBD1|many|TRBV2|14|TRBJ1-4
CATNYRGEDEKLFF
TGTGCCACTAACTACAGGGGCGAGGATGAAAAACTGTTTTTT
>-|many|TRBV10-3|15|TRBJ2-7
CAISLETGRSYEQYF
TGTGCCATCAGCCTTGAGACAGGAAGATCCTACGAGCAGTACTTC
>-|many|TRBV6-5|14|TRBJ1-1
CASSYRGPNTEAFF
TGTGCCAGCAGTTACCGGGGGCCGAACACTGAAGCTTTCTTT
>TRBD1|many|TRBV7-7|13|TRBJ2-1
CASSLTGVHEQFF
TGTGCTAGCAGCTTAACAGGGGTCCATGAGCAGTTCTTC
>-|many|TRBV20-1|14|TRBJ2-7
CSANPSGRHDEQYF
TGCAGTGCTAACCCCTCGGGGCGTCACGACGAGCAGTACTTC
>-|many|TRBV24-1|12|TRBJ2-3
CATSSAADTQYF
TGTGCCACCAGCTCAGCGGCAGATACGCAGTATTTT
>TRBD2|few|TRBV19|16|TRBJ2-3
CATRPRSSGLADTQYF
TGTGCCACTCGACCGAGATCTAGCGGGTTAGCAGATACGCAGTATTTT
>TRBD2|many|TRBV27|14|TRBJ2-1
CASSGLAGGWEQFF
TGTGCCAGTTCCGGGCTAGCGGGAGGGTGGGAGCAGTTCTTC
>TRBD2|-|TRBV7-3|15|TRBJ2-5
CASTLGGGSQETQYF
TGTGCCAGCACCCTCGGGGGGGGGTCCCAAGAGACCCAGTACTTC
>TRBD2|many|TRBV7-9|16|TRBJ2-1
CASSLITSGLYNEQFF
TGTGCCAGCAGCCTCATTACTAGCGGCCTCTACAATGAGCAGTTCTTC
>TRBD2|many|TRBV5-6|16|TRBJ2-3
CASSKGLAGGTDTQYF
TGTGCCAGCAGCAAGGGACTAGCGGGGGGCACAGATACGCAGTATTTT
>-|-|TRBV14|16|TRBJ1-3
CASSQGLRAPGNTIYF
TGTGCCAGCAGCCAAGGACTCAGGGCACCTGGAAACACCATATATTTT
>TRBD2|-|TRBV7-2|15|TRBJ2-1
CASSSVAGGGGEQFF
TGTGCCAGCAGCTCCGTAGCGGGGGGCGGGGGTGAGCAGTTCTTC
>-|few|TRBV18|13|TRBJ2-2
CASSAGITGELFF
TGTGCCAGCTCAGCAGGGATTACCGGGGAGCTGTTTTTT
>-|many|TRBV12-3/TRBV12-4|16|TRBJ1-1
CASSLSPLRLNTEAFF
TGTGCCAGCAGTTTGTCCCCGCTGCGCCTGAACACTGAAGCTTTCTTT
>TRBD2|few|TRBV7-9|17|TRBJ2-1
CASSLGAGTSGRNEQFF
TGTGCCAGCAGCTTAGGGGCCGGGACTAGCGGGAGAAATGAGCAGTTCTTC
>-|few|TRBV24-1|17|TRBJ2-3
CATSDLPDGPSTDTQYF
TGTGCCACCAGTGATTTACCGGACGGACCTAGCACAGATACGCAGTATTTT
>TRBD2|many|TRBV18|14|TRBJ2-7
CASSGGEGNYEQYF
TGTGCCAGCTCAGGCGGGGAGGGGAACTACGAGCAGTACTTC
>TRBD1|many|TRBV7-2|16|TRBJ1-2
CASSPFVPGQGAGYTF
TGTGCCAGCAGCCCATTCGTCCCGGGACAGGGGGCCGGCTACACCTTC
>TRBD1|many|TRBV12-3/TRBV12-4|16|TRBJ2-7
CASSSSRDSYYYEQYF
TGTGCCAGCAGTTCTAGCCGGGACAGTTATTACTACGAGCAGTACTTC
>-|many|TRBV9|15|TRBJ1-3
CASSLGAASGNTIYF
TGTGCCAGCAGCCTTGGGGCGGCTTCTGGAAACACCATATATTTT
>-|-|TRBV20-1|14|TRBJ1-4
CSARGGGAAEKLFF
TGCAGTGCTAGAGGCGGCGGGGCGGCTGAAAAACTGTTTTTT
>TRBD1|many|TRBV5-1|16|TRBJ2-7
CASSRIQGAPGDEQYF
TGCGCCAGCAGCCGAATACAGGGGGCGCCTGGAGACGAGCAGTACTTC
>-|many|TRBV7-3|15|TRBJ2-1
CASSLIGDGRGEQFF
TGTGCCAGCAGCTTAATCGGGGACGGCAGGGGCGAGCAGTTCTTC
>TRBD1|many|TRBV4-3|15|TRBJ2-7
CASSPYRGSSYEQYF
TGCGCCAGCAGCCCATACAGGGGGAGCTCCTACGAGCAGTACTTC
>-|few|TRBV20-1|11|TRBJ2-7
CSGSSGYEQYF
TGCAGTGGGTCAAGCGGGTACGAGCAGTACTTC
>-|many|TRBV9|12|TRBJ2-7
CASSPGAHEQYF
TGTGCCAGCAGCCCAGGGGCCCACGAGCAGTACTTC
>TRBD1|many|TRBV7-9|12|TRBJ1-5
CASSDRDRGQHF
TGTGCCAGCAGCGACCGGGACAGGGGGCAACATTTT
>TRBD2|many|TRBV20-1|15|TRBJ2-5
CSASVAGGRGETQYF
TGCAGTGCTTCAGTAGCGGGAGGGCGGGGGGAGACCCAGTACTTC
>TRBD1|-|TRBV7-8|17|TRBJ1-6
CASSAYRGKRDNSPLHF
TGTGCCAGCAGCGCGTACAGGGGAAAGAGGGATAATTCACCCCTCCACTTT
>TRBD1|many|TRBV7-9|15|TRBJ2-1
CASTPSGTGWDEQFF
TGTGCCAGCACCCCGTCCGGGACAGGTTGGGATGAGCAGTTCTTC
>TRBD2|many|TRBV7-8|17|TRBJ2-3
CASSLRTSGRGTDTQYF
TGTGCCAGCAGCCTGAGGACTAGCGGGAGGGGCACAGATACGCAGTATTTT
>-|few|TRBV3-1|14|TRBJ2-2
CASSPRLYTGELFF
TGTGCCAGCAGCCCTCGACTATACACCGGGGAGCTGTTTTTT
>-|many|TRBV10-3|12|TRBJ2-7
CAISEQRYEQYF
TGTGCCATCAGTGAACAGCGTTACGAGCAGTACTTC
>-|few|TRBV20-1|14|TRBJ1-1
CSAKTGGPNTEAFF
TGCAGTGCGAAGACGGGGGGCCCGAACACTGAAGCTTTCTTT
>TRBD1|-|TRBV3-1|19|TRBJ2-3
CAFSKGQGTLFYSTDTQYF
TGTGCCTTCAGCAAGGGACAGGGGACGTTGTTTTATTCAACAGATACGCAGTATTTT
>TRBD1|many|TRBV5-1|16|TRBJ2-3
CASSLVGQGAVDTQYF
TGCGCCAGCAGCTTGGTGGGACAGGGGGCAGTAGATACGCAGTATTTT
>TRBD2|many|TRBV4-3|14|TRBJ2-7
CASSRRLAENEQYF
TGCGCCAGCAGCCGAAGACTAGCGGAGAACGAGCAGTACTTC
>-|few|TRBV11-2|19|TRBJ2-6
CASSLRPGLPYSGANVLTF
TGTGCCAGCAGCCTGAGACCAGGGCTCCCATACTCTGGGGCCAACGTCCTGACTTTC
>TRBD2|many|TRBV9|16|TRBJ2-3
CASSVEGTSFTDTQYF
TGTGCCAGCAGCGTAGAAGGGACTAGCTTCACAGATACGCAGTATTTT
>-|few|TRBV29-1|14|TRBJ2-1
CSVESQLDRNEQFF
TGCAGCGTTGAATCCCAGTTGGATCGGAATGAGCAGTTCTTC
>TRBD2|few|TRBV12-3/TRBV12-4|16|TRBJ2-1
CASTHWGGSSYNEQFF
TGTGCCAGCACTCACTGGGGGGGGAGCTCCTACAATGAGCAGTTCTTC
>-|few|TRBV27|14|TRBJ2-7
CASSLRGRFYEQYF
TGTGCCAGCAGTTTACGGGGGCGGTTCTACGAGCAGTACTTC